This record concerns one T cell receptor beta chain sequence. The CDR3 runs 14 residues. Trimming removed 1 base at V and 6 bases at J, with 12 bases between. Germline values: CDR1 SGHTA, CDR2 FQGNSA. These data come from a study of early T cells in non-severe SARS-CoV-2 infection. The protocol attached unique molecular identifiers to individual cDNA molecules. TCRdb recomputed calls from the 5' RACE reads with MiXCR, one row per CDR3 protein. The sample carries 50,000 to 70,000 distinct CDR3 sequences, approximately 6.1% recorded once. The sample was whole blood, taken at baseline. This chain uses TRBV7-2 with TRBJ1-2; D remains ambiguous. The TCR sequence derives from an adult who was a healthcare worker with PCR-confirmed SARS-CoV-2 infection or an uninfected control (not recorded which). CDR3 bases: TGTGCCAGCAGCTTAGTCCCCGGGGATAATGGCTACACCTTC. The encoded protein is CASSLVPGDNGYTF.